This T cell receptor beta chain is drawn from a study of blood T cell repertoires in COVID-19. Study overall: The origin of the acute and convalescent COVID-19 samples was the United States, Italy and Spain. Sample material is recorded as cDNA or gDNA derived from T cells, B-cell-depleted T cells, or PBMCs.

In germline, CDR1 is MNHEY, CDR2 SMNVEV (reference sequence). With 7 bases removed from V and 5 bases from J, the gap between germline ends came to 5 bases. The CDR3 is 11 residues long. As processed by the authors: The assay estimated nucleated cells by amplifying reference gene primers. Repertoires were generated with immunoSEQ multiplex PCR, while TCRdb's copy carries only in-frame clones and drops some. That table is the source of V, J and clone size, and D and trimming were worked out from the DNA. The sample records about 230,000 clones, over 65% being singletons. Material for sequencing was peripheral blood. This sequence originates from a woman in her 70s with active or convalescent COVID-19. The rearrangement links TRBV27 to TRBJ1-4; D is unresolved. The CDR3: CASNLNEKLFF. The CDR3, as DNA: TGTGCCAGCAACCTAAATGAAAAACTGTTTTTT. The full variable domain, its missing parts supplied by reference TRBV27 and TRBJ1-4, is EAQVTQNPRYLITVTGKKLTVTCSQNMNHEYMSWYRQDPGLGLRQIYYSMNVEVTDKGDVPEGYKVSRKEKRNFPLILESPSPNQTSLYFCASNLNEKLFFGSGTQLSVL.